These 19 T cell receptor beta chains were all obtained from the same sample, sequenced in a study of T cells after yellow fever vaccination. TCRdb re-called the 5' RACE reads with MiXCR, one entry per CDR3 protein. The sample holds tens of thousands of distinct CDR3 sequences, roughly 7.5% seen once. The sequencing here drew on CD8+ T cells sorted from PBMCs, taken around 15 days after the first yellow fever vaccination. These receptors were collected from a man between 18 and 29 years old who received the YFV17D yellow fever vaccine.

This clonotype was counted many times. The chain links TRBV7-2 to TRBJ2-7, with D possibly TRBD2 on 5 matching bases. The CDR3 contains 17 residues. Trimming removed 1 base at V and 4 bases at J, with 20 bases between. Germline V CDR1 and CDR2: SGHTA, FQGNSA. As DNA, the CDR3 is TGTGCCAGCAGCTTAGGGTTCGAGGTCGTGGACTTTTACGAGCAGTACTTC. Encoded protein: CASSLGFEVVDFYEQYF. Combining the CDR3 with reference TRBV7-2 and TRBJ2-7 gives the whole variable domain GAGVSQSPSNKVTEKGKDVELRCDPISGHTALYWYRQSLGQGLEFLIYFQGNSAPDKSGLPSDRFSAERTGGSVSTLTIQRTQQEDSAVYLCASSLGFEVVDFYEQYFGPGTRLTVT.

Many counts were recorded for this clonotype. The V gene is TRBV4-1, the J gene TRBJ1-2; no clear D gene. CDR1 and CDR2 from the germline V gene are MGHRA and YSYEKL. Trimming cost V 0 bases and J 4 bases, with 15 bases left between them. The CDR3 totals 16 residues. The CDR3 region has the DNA TGCGCCAGCAGCCAAGAGACCGGGGTCGGCGTCTATGGCTACACCTTC. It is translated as CASSQETGVGVYGYTF.

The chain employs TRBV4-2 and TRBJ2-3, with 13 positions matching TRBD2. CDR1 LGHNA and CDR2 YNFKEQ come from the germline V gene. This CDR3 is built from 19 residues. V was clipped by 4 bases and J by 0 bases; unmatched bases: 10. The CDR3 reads CASSPIPRLAGGSTDTQYF. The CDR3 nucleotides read TGTGCCAGCAGCCCTATCCCCCGACTAGCGGGGGGTAGCACAGATACGCAGTATTTT.

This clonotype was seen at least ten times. Here the CDR3 reads CASKGHVTDTQYF. In DNA, the CDR3 is TGTGCCAGCAAGGGCCATGTCACAGATACGCAGTATTTT. This chain connects TRBV6-6 to TRBJ2-3; D call uncertain. The CDR3 runs 13 residues. Trimming stripped 7 bases from V and 2 bases from J, with 10 bases between. In germline, CDR1 is MNHNY, CDR2 SVGAGI (reference sequence).

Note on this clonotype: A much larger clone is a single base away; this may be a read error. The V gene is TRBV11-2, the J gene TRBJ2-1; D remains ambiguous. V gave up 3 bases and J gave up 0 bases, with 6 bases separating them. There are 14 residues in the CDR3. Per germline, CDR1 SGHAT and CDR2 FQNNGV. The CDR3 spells CASSFRSSYNEQFF. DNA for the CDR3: TGTGCCAGCAGCTTTAGGAGCTCCTACAATGAGCAGTTCTTC.

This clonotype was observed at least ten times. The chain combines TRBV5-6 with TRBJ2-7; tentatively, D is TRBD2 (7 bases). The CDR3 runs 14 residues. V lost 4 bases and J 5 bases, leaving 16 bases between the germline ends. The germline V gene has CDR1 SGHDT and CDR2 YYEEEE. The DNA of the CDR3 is TGTGCCAGCAGCGGGGGGGGGCCAAAGAACGAGCAGTACTTC. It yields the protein CASSGGGPKNEQYF.

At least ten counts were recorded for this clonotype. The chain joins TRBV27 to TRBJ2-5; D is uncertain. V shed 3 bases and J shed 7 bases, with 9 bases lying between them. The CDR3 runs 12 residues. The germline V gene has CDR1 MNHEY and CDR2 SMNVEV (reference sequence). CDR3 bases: TGTGCCAGCAGTTTTGATGGCGGGACCCAGTACTTC. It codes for CASSFDGGTQYF.

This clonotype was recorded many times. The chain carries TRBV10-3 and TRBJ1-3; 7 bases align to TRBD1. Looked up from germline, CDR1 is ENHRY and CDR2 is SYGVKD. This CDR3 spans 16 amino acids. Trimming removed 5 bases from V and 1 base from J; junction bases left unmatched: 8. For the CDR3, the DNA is TGTGCCATCAGTCCCGGGACAGCCAGATCTGGAAACACCATATATTTT. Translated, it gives CAISPGTARSGNTIYF.

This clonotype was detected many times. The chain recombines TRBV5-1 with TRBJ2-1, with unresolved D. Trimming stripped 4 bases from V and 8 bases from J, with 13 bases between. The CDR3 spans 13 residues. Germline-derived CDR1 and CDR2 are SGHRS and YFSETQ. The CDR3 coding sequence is TGCGCCAGCAGCCCGCGGATTGGGGATGAGCAGTTCTTC. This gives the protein CASSPRIGDEQFF. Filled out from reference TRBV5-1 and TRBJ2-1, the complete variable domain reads KAGVTQTPRYLIKTRGQQVTLSCSPISGHRSVSWYQQTPGQGLQFLFEYFSETQRNKGNFPGRFSGRQFSNSRSEMNVSTLELGDSALYLCASSPRIGDEQFFGPGTRLTVL.

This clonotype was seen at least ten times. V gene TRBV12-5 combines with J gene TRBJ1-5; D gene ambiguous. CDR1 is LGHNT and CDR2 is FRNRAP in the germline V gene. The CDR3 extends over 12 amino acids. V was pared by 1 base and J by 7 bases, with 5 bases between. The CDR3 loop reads CASGLGVQPQHF. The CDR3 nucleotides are TGTGCTAGTGGTTTGGGGGTGCAGCCCCAGCATTTT.

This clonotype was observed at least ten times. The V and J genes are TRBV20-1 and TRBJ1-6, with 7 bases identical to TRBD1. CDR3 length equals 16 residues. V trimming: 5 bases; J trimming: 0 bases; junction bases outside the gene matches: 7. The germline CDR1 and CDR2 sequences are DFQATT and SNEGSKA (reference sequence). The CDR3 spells CSAYRTGDSYNSPLHF. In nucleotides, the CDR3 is TGCAGTGCTTACCGGACAGGCGACTCCTATAATTCACCCCTCCACTTT.

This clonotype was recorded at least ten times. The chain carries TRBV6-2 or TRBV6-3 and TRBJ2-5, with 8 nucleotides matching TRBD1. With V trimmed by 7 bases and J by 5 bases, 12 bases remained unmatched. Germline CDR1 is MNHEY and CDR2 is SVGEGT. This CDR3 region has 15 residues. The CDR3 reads CASTTLQGARETQYF. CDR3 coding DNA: TGTGCCAGCACTACCCTGCAGGGGGCCCGGGAGACCCAGTACTTC.

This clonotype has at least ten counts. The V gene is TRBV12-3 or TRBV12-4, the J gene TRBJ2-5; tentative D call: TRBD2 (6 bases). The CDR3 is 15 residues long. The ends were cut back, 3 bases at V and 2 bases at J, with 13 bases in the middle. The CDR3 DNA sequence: TGTGCCAGCAGTTTGGAGGGGTCCTTACAAGAGACCCAGTACTTC. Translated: CASSLEGSLQETQYF.

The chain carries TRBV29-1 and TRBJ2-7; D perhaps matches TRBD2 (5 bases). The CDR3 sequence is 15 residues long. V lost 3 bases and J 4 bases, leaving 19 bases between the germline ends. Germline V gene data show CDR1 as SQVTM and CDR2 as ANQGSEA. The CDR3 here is CSVEVGQEESYEQYF. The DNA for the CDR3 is TGCAGCGTTGAGGTGGGTCAGGAGGAATCATACGAGCAGTACTTC.

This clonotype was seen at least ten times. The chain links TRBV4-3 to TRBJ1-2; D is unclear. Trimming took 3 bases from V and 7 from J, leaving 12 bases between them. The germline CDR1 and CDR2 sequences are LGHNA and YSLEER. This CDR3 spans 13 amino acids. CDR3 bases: TGCGCCAGCAGCCAGGCCCGCGGTCGTGGCTACACCTTC. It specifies CASSQARGRGYTF.

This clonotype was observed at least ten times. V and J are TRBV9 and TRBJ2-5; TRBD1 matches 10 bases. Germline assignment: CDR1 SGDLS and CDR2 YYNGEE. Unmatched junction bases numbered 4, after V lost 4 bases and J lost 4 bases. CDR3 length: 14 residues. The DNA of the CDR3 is TGTGCCAGCAGCCCACGGACAGGGGGAGAGACCCAGTACTTC. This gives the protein CASSPRTGGETQYF.

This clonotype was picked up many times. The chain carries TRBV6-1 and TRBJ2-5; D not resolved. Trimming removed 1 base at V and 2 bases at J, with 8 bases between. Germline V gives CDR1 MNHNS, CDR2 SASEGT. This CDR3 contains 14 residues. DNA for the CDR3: TGTGCCAGCAGTGAAGTGGATCAGCAAGAGACCCAGTACTTC. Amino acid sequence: CASSEVDQQETQYF.

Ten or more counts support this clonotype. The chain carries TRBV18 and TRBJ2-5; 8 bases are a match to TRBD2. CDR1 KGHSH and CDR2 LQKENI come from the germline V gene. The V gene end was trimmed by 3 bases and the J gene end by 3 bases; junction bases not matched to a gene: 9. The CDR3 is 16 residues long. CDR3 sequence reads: CASSPPRSGGEETQYF. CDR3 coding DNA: TGTGCCAGCTCACCTCCCCGGAGCGGGGGTGAAGAGACCCAGTACTTC.

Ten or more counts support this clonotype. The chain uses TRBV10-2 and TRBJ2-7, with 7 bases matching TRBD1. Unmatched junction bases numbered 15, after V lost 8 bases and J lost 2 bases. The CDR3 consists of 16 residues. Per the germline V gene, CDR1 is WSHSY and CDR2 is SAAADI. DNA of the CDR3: TGCGCCAGCGGAGGAACGGGACAGCTCCTGGCCTACGAGCAGTACTTC. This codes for CASGGTGQLLAYEQYF.